This T cell receptor (beta chain) was obtained from a study of shared clonotypes between healthy human individuals. Of note for this clone: Its target is unknown.

CD45RO-negative, CCR7-positively selected cells formed the naive CD8 fraction, excluding terminally differentiated effector memory CD45RA+ cells. Overall study results and limits: On the whole, naive subsets had larger estimated richness than memory subsets had.

A deep-level run was used for the assay. Clones were sequenced by immunoSEQ multiplex PCR, and TCRdb holds only the in-frame ones, with some missing. Of 660,000 or so clones in the sample, approximately 96% were seen once. CDR1 and CDR2 (germline): SGHVS, FNYEAQ. The trim removed 4 bases at V and 5 bases at J, leaving 9 bases unmatched. The CDR3 loop spans 15 amino acids. The TCR sequence derives from a woman aged 25 to 45 in good health. The V call is TRBV7-6, the J call TRBJ2-3; TRBD1 agrees at 7 bases. The sequencing sample was made of naive CD8+ T cells sorted from blood. The CDR3 sequence: CASSSRDSPGDTQYF. The CDR3, as DNA: TGTGCCAGCAGCTCTAGGGACAGCCCAGGAGATACGCAGTATTTT.